What follows are 11 T cell receptor beta chains derived from one specimen sequenced in a study of PD-1 blockade in classical Hodgkin lymphoma. Regarding time point: cycle 4 day 1 (C4D1), after 6 weeks of nivolumab. Exposure to brentuximab vedotin varied, and each patient had relapsed following autologous stem cell transplantation. The repertoire was sequenced with immunoSEQ multiplex PCR; TCRdb's copy has only in-frame clones and lacks some. This table has over 15,000 clones, over 75% appearing once. The sample consisted of peripheral blood mononuclear cells (PBMCs), taken before the fourth cycle of nivolumab. These receptor sequences come from a human donor with classical Hodgkin lymphoma.

This clone has just one count. This chain links TRBV29-1 with TRBJ2-3, with D perhaps matching TRBD2 (5 bases). CDR3 length equals 12 residues. V lost 4 bases and J 4 bases, leaving 9 bases between the germline ends. Per the germline V gene, CDR1 is SQVTM and CDR2 is ANQGSEA. The CDR3 sequence is CSVAASPDTQYF. The CDR3, as DNA: TGCAGCGTTGCCGCTAGCCCAGATACGCAGTATTTT.

The chain carries TRBV6-5 and TRBJ1-1, with D unresolved. This CDR3 has 14 residues. The germline V gene encodes CDR1 MNHEY and CDR2 SVGAGI. V was pared by 6 bases and J by 1 base, with 12 bases between. In DNA, the CDR3 is TGTGCCAGCAGAATCGGTCCCTCGAACACTGAAGCTTTCTTT. Amino acid sequence: CASRIGPSNTEAFF.

This clone was observed a handful of times. V is TRBV19 and J is TRBJ1-2; D is undetermined. V was trimmed by 7 bases and J by 4 bases, leaving 13 bases between them. Per germline, CDR1 LNHDA and CDR2 SQIVND (reference sequence). This CDR3 has 13 residues. CDR3 sequence (DNA): TGTGCCAGTACCGAGCCGTACTTCTATGGCTACACCTTC. Protein sequence: CASTEPYFYGYTF.

The genes are TRBV20-1 and TRBJ2-1; D is unclear. This CDR3 is 11 amino acids long. Germline V gene sequence: CDR1 DFQATT, CDR2 SNEGSKA (reference sequence). The V gene lost 3 bases and the J gene lost 3 bases, with 3 bases spanning the gap. The CDR3 nucleotides read TGCAGTGCTAGCAGCTACAATGAGCAGTTCTTC. Protein product: CSASSYNEQFF.

This chain joins TRBV6-5 and TRBJ1-5; no firm D call. The V end lost 1 base, the J end lost 4 bases, and 8 bases lay between the germline ends. Germline V lookup: CDR1 MNHEY, CDR2 SVGAGI. The CDR3 runs to 14 residues. Here the CDR3 reads CASSYFGYNQPQHF. DNA of the CDR3: TGTGCCAGCAGTTACTTTGGCTATAATCAGCCCCAGCATTTT.

This rearrangement joins TRBV18 to TRBJ2-3; 10 nucleotides match TRBD2. The germline V gene has CDR1 KGHSH and CDR2 LQKENI. The CDR3 extends over 16 amino acids. J was trimmed by 1 base and V by 5 bases; bases with no gene match: 6. The CDR3 DNA sequence: TGTGCCAGCTCAAGAACCGGGACTAGCGGCACAGATACGCAGTATTTT. Amino acid sequence: CASSRTGTSGTDTQYF.

CDR3 loop: CASSGLPGTSGGNNEQFF. The CDR3 DNA sequence: TGCGCCAGCAGTGGGCTACCCGGGACTAGCGGGGGGAATAATGAGCAGTTCTTC. The J gene is TRBJ2-1, the V gene TRBV10-2, with TRBD2 matching 15 bases. The ends lost 4 bases at V and 7 bases at J; junction bases unmatched: 11. The germline V gene has CDR1 WSHSY and CDR2 SAAADI. The CDR3 loop spans 18 amino acids.

J is TRBJ2-1 and V is TRBV12-5, with D tentatively TRBD2 (5 bases). The germline CDR1 and CDR2 sequences are LGHNT and FRNRAP. Trimming removed 0 bases at V and 5 bases at J, with 17 bases between. The CDR3 contains 17 residues. The CDR3 DNA follows: TGTGCTAGTGGTTTGGTTCTTGGTTGGGAGCGGAACAATGAGCAGTTCTTC. This gives the protein CASGLVLGWERNNEQFF.

This rearrangement joins TRBV30 to TRBJ2-7, with D unclear. The germline V gene has CDR1 GTSNPN and CDR2 SVGIG (reference sequence). V was clipped by 0 bases and J by 2 bases, with 17 bases between them. The CDR3 covers 16 residues. CDR3 residues: CAWSVTALRFPYEQYF. The CDR3 DNA is TGTGCCTGGAGTGTAACTGCCTTGCGGTTCCCCTACGAGCAGTACTTC.

The chain joins TRBV6-9 to TRBJ2-6; D remains unclear. This CDR3 spans 17 amino acids. CDR1 is MNHGY, CDR2 SVAAGI, per germline. The V and J ends lost 5 bases and 5 bases respectively, with 19 bases between them. The CDR3 DNA sequence: TGTGCCAGCAGTCTAGGATTACGACAAAGTCGGGCCAACGTCCTGACTTTC. Translating gives CASSLGLRQSRANVLTF.

The J gene is TRBJ2-6, the V gene TRBV19; D perhaps matches TRBD2 (6 bases). The V and J ends lost 4 bases and 2 bases respectively, with 9 bases between them. The CDR3 runs 15 residues. Germline CDR1 LNHDA, CDR2 SQIVND (reference sequence). CDR3 in amino acids: CASSKEGTGANVLTF. For the CDR3, the DNA is TGTGCCAGTAGTAAGGAGGGGACTGGGGCCAACGTCCTGACTTTC.